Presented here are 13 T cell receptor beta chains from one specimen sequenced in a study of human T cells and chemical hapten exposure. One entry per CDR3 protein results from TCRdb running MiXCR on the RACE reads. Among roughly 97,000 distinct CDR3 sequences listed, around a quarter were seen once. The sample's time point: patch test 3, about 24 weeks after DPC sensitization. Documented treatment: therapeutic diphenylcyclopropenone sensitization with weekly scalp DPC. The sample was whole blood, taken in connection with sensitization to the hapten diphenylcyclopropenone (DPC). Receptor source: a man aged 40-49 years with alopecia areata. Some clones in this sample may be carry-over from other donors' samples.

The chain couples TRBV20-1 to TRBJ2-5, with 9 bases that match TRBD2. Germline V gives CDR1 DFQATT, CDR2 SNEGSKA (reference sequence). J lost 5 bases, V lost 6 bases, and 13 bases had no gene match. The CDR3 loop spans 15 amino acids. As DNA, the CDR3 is TGCAGTGCGTTAAAAGGCGGGAGGGCGGGGGAGACCCAGTACTTC. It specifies CSALKGGRAGETQYF.

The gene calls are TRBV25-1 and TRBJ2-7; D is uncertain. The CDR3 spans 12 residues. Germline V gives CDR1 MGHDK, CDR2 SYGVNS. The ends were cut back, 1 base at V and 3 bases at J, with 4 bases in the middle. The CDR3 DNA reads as TGTGCCAGCAGTGAATGGGACTACGAGCAGTACTTC. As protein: CASSEWDYEQYF.

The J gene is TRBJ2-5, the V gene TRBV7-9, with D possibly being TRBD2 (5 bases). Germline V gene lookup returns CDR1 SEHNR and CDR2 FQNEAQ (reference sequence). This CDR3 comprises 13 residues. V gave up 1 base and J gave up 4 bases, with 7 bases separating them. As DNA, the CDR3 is TGTGCCAGCAGCTTAGTGAGGGTAGAGACCCAGTACTTC. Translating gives CASSLVRVETQYF.

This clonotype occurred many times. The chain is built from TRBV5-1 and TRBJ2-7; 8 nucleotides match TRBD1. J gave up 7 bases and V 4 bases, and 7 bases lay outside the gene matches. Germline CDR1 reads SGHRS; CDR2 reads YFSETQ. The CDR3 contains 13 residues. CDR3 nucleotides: TGCGCCAGCAGCCCCGGACAGGGAAGGGAGCAGTACTTC. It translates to CASSPGQGREQYF. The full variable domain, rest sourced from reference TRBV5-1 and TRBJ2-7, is KAGVTQTPRYLIKTRGQQVTLSCSPISGHRSVSWYQQTPGQGLQFLFEYFSETQRNKGNFPGRFSGRQFSNSRSEMNVSTLELGDSALYLCASSPGQGREQYFGPGTRLTVT.

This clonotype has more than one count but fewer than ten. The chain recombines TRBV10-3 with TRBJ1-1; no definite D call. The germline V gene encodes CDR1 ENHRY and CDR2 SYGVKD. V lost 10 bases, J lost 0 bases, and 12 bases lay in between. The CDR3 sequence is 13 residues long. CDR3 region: CASQDVMNTEAFF. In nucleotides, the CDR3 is TGTGCCAGCCAGGACGTCATGAACACTGAAGCTTTCTTT.

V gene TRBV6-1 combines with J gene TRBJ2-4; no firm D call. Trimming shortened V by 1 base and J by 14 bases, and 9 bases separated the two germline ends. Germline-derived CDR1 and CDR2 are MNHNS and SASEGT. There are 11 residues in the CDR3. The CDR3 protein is CASSEGISKYF. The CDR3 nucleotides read TGTGCCAGCAGTGAAGGGATTTCCAAGTACTTC.

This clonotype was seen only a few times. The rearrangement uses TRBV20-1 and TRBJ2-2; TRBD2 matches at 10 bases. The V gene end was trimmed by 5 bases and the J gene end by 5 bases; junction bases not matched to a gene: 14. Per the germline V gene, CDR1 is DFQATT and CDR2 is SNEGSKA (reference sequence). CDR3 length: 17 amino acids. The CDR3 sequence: CSASPPERAGGTGELFF. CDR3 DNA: TGCAGTGCTTCGCCCCCCGAACGAGCGGGAGGGACCGGGGAGCTGTTTTTT.

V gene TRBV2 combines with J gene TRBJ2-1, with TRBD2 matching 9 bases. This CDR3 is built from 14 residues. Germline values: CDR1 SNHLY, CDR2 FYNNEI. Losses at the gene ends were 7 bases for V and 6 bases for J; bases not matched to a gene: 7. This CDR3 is CASTGTSRGNEQFF. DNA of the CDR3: TGTGCCAGCACCGGGACTAGCCGGGGCAATGAGCAGTTCTTC.

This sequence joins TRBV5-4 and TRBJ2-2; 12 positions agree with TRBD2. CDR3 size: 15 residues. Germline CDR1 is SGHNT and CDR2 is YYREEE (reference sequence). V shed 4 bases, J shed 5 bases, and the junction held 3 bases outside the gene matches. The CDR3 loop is CASSAGLAGTGELFF. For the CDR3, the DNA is TGTGCCAGCAGCGCTGGACTAGCGGGAACCGGGGAGCTGTTTTTT.

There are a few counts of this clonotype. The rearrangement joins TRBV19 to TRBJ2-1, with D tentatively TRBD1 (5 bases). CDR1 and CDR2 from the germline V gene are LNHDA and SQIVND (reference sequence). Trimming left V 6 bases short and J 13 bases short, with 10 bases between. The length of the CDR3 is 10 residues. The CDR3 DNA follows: TGTGCCAGTAGCCCACAGGTCCAGTTCTTC. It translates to CASSPQVQFF.

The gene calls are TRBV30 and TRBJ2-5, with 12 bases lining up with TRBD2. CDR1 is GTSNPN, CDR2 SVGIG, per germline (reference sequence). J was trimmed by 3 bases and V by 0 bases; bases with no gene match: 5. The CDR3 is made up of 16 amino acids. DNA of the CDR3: TGTGCCTGGAGTGTACTCCTAGCGGGAGGGAAAGAGACCCAGTACTTC. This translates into CAWSVLLAGGKETQYF.

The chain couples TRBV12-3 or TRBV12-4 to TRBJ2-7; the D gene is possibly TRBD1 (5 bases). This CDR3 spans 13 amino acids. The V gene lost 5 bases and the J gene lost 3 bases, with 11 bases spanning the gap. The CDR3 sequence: CASSKSTDYEQYF. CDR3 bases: TGTGCCAGCAGTAAATCGACAGACTACGAGCAGTACTTC.

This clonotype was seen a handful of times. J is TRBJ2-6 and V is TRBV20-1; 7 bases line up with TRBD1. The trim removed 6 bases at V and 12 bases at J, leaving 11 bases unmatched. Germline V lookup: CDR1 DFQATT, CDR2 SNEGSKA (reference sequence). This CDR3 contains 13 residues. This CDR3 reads CSAQGQVDGVLTF. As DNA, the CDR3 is TGCAGTGCACAGGGGCAAGTCGACGGCGTCCTGACTTTC.